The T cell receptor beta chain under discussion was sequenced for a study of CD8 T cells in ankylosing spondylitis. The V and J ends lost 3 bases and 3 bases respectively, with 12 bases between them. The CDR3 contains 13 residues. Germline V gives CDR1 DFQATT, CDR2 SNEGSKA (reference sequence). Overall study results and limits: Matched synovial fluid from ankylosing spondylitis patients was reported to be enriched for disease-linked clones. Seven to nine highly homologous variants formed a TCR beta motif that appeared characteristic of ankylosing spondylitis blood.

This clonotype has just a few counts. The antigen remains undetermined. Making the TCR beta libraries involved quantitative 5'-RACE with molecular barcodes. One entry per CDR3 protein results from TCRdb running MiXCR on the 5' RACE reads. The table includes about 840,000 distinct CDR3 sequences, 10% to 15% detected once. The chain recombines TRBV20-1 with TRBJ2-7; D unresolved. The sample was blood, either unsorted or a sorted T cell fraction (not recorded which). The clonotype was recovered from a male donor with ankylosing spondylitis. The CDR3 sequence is CSASQLGYYEQYF. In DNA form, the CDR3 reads TGCAGTGCTAGTCAGCTAGGCTACTACGAGCAGTACTTC.